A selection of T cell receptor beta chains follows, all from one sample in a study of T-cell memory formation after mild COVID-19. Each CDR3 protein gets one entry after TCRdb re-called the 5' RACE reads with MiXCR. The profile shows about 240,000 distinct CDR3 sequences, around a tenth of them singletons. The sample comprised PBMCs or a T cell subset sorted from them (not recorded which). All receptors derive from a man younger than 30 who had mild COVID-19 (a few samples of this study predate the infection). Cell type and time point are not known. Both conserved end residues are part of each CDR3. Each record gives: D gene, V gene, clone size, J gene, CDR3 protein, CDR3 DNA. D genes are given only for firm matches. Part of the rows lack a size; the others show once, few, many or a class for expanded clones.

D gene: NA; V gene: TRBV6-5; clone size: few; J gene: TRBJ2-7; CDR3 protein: CASSRPGQSQGEQYF; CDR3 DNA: TGTGCCAGCAGCCGACCAGGACAGTCCCAGGGCGAGCAGTACTTC
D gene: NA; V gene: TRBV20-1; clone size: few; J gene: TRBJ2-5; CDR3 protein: CSALPARGHRQETQYF; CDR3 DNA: TGCAGTGCTCTACCAGCCAGGGGCCACAGACAAGAGACCCAGTACTTC
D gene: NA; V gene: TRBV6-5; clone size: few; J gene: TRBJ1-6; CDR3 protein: CASSYWGMSNSPLHF; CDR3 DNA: TGTGCCAGCAGTTACTGGGGGATGTCAAATTCACCCCTCCACTTT
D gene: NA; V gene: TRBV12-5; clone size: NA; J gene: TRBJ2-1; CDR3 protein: CASALAYNEQFF; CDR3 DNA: TGTGCTAGTGCCCTAGCCTACAATGAGCAGTTCTTC
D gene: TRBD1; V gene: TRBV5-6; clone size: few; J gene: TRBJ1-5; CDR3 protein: CASSTTGFDEPQHF; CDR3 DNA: TGTGCCAGCAGCACGACAGGGTTCGACGAGCCCCAGCATTTT
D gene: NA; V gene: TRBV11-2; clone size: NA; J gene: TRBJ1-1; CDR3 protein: CASTPLGGPAVEAFF; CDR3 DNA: TGTGCCAGCACCCCGCTCGGGGGACCAGCTGTCGAAGCTTTCTTT
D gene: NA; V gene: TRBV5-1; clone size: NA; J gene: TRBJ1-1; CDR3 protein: CASRRAGNTEAFF; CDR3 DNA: TGCGCCAGCAGACGAGCTGGAAACACTGAAGCTTTCTTT
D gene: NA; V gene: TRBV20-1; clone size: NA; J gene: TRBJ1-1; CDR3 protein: CSAQTDPNTEAFF; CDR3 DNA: TGCAGTGCCCAAACCGATCCGAACACTGAAGCTTTCTTT
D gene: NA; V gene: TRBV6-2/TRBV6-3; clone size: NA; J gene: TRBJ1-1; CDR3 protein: CASSSVPPGTEAFF; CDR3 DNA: TGTGCCAGCAGTTCCGTCCCACCGGGAACTGAAGCTTTCTTT
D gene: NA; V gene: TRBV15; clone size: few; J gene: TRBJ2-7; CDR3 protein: CATSRRTVPSYEQYF; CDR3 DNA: TGTGCCACCAGCAGAAGGACAGTTCCCTCCTACGAGCAGTACTTC
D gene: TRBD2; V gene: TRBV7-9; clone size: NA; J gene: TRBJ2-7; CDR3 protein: CASSPRTRALGYEQYF; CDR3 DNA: TGTGCCAGCAGCCCGAGGACTAGGGCCCTTGGGTACGAGCAGTACTTC
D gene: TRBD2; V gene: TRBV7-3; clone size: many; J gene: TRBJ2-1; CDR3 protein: CASSLLAASNEQFF; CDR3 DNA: TGTGCCAGCAGCTTACTAGCGGCGAGCAATGAGCAGTTCTTC
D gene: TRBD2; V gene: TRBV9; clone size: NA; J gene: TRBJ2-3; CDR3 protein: CASSIGTSSTDTQYF; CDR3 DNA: TGTGCCAGCAGCATAGGGACTAGTAGCACAGATACGCAGTATTTT
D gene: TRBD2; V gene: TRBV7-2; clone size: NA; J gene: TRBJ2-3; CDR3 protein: CASGGSGGDTQYF; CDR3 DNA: TGTGCCAGCGGCGGTAGCGGGGGGGATACGCAGTATTTT
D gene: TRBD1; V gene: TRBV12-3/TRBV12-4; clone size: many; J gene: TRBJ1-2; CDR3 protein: CASSQGTGGNYGYTF; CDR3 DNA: TGTGCCAGCAGTCAGGGGACAGGGGGCAACTATGGCTACACCTTC
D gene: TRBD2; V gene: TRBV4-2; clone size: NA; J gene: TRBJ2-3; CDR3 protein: CASSHILRDYTDTQYF; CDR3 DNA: TGTGCCAGCAGCCATATCCTCCGGGACTACACAGATACGCAGTATTTT
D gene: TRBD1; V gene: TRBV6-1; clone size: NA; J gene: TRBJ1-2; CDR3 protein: CASSGTGPVRGYTF; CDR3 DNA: TGTGCCAGCAGTGGGACAGGGCCGGTTCGAGGCTACACCTTC
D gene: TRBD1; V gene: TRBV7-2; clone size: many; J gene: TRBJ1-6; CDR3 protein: CASSSPETGKGSPLHF; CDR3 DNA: TGTGCCAGCAGCTCCCCTGAGACAGGGAAAGGTTCACCCCTCCACTTT
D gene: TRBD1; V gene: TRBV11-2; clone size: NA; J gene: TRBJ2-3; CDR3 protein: CASSSRGQVKLPGTDTQYF; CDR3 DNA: TGTGCCAGCAGCTCCCGGGGACAGGTAAAATTACCTGGCACAGATACGCAGTATTTT
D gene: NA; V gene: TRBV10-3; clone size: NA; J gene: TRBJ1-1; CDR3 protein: CAIVGGQNTEAFF; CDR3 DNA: TGTGCCATCGTTGGGGGTCAAAACACTGAAGCTTTCTTT
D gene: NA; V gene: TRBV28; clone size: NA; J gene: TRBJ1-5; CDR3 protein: CASNLRGQAEANQPQHF; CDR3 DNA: TGTGCCAGCAACCTAAGAGGACAAGCCGAGGCCAATCAGCCCCAGCATTTT
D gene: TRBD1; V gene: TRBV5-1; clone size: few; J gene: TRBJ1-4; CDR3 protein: CATRQGVTNEKLFF; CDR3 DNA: TGCGCCACCCGACAGGGGGTCACTAATGAAAAACTGTTTTTT
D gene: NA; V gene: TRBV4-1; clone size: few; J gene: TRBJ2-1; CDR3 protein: CASSPPRRIDEQFF; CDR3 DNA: TGCGCCAGCAGCCCCCCCCGCCGGATAGATGAGCAGTTCTTC
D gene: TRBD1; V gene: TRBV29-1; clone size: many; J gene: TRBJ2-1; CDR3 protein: CSVEGHRDSRYNEQFF; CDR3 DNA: TGCAGCGTTGAAGGTCACCGGGACAGCCGTTACAATGAGCAGTTCTTC
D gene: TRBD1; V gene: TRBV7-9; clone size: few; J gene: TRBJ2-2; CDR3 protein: CASSPSPGTDTGELFF; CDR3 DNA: TGTGCCAGCAGCCCCAGTCCCGGGACAGACACCGGGGAGCTGTTTTTT
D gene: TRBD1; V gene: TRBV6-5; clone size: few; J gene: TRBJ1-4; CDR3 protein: CASSQTGEAEKLFF; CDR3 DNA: TGTGCCAGCAGCCAGACAGGGGAAGCCGAAAAACTGTTTTTT
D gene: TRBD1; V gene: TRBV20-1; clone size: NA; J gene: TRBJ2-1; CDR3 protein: CSAETGTVINEQFF; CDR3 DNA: TGCAGTGCGGAAACCGGGACAGTCATCAATGAGCAGTTCTTC
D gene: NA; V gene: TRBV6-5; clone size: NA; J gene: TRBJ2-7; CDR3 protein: CASSYSTGRGYEQYF; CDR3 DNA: TGTGCCAGCAGTTACTCGACAGGGCGGGGCTACGAGCAGTACTTC
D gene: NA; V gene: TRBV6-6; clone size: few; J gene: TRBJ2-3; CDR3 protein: CASMGFDTQYF; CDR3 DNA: TGTGCCAGCATGGGGTTCGATACGCAGTATTTT
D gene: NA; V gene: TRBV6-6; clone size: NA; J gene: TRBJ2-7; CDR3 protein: CASRERFQGRLSYEQYF; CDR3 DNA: TGTGCCAGCAGGGAGAGATTTCAGGGGCGCCTGTCCTACGAGCAGTACTTC
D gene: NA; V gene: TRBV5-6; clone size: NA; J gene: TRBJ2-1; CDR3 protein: CASTFSSEQFF; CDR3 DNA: TGTGCCAGCACCTTCTCTAGTGAGCAGTTCTTC
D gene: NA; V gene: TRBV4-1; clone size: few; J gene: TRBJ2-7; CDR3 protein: CASSQSGAAYEQYF; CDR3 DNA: TGCGCCAGCAGCCAATCTGGAGCGGCCTACGAGCAGTACTTC
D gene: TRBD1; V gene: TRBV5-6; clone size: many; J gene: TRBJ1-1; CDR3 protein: CASSFGQGSTEAFF; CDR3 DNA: TGTGCCAGCAGCTTTGGACAGGGGAGCACTGAAGCTTTCTTT
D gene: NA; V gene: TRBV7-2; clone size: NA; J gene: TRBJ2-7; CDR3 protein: CASSSGLPSSYEQYF; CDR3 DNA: TGTGCCAGCAGCTCGGGACTCCCGAGCTCCTACGAGCAGTACTTC
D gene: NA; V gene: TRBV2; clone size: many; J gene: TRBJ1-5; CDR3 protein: CASSENVSFRPQHF; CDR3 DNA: TGTGCCAGCAGTGAAAATGTGAGCTTCCGGCCCCAGCATTTT
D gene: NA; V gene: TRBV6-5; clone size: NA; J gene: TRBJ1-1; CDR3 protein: CASRPGTPSNTEAFF; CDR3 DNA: TGTGCCAGCAGACCAGGGACACCGTCTAACACTGAAGCTTTCTTT
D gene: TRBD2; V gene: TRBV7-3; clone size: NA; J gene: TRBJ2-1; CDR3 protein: CASSSTTSGGHNEQFF; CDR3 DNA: TGTGCCAGCAGCTCAACGACTAGCGGGGGACACAATGAGCAGTTCTTC
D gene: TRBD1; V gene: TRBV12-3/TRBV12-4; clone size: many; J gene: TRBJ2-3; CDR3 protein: CASSPDRTSTDTQYF; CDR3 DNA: TGTGCCAGCAGTCCGGACAGGACAAGCACAGATACGCAGTATTTT
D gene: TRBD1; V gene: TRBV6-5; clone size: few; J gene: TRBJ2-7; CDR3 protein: CATKARTGVLEQYF; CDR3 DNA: TGTGCCACTAAGGCGCGGACAGGGGTCCTCGAGCAGTACTTC
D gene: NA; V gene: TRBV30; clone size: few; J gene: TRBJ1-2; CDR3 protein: CAWSVGGYTF; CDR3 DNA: TGTGCCTGGAGTGTTGGAGGCTACACCTTC
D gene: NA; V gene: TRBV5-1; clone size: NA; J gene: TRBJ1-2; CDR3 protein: CASSLAQGGGYTF; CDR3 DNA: TGCGCCAGCAGCTTGGCCCAAGGAGGAGGCTACACCTTC
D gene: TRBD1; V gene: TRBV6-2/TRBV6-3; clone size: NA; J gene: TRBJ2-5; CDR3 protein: CASSHRGEETQYF; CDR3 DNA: TGTGCCAGCAGTCACAGGGGGGAGGAGACCCAGTACTTC
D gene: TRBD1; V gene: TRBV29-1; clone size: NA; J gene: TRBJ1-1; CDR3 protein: CSVESVGQGGRAGEAFF; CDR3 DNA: TGCAGCGTTGAGTCAGTGGGACAGGGCGGTCGGGCGGGAGAAGCTTTCTTT
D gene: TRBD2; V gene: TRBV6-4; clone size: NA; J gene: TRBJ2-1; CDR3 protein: CASSGLAGNNEQFF; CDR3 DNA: TGTGCCAGCAGTGGACTAGCGGGTAACAATGAGCAGTTCTTC
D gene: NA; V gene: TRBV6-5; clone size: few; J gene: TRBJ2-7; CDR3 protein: CASSYSRSSYEQYF; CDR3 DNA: TGTGCCAGCAGTTACTCACGCAGCTCCTACGAGCAGTACTTC
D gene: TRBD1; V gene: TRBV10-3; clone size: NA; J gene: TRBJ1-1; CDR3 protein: CAISGTGAVTEAFF; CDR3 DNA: TGTGCCATCAGTGGCACAGGGGCGGTCACTGAAGCTTTCTTT
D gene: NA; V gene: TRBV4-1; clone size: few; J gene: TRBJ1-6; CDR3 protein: CASSQGSQDLYNSPLHF; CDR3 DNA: TGCGCCAGCAGCCAAGGCAGCCAAGACCTTTATAATTCACCCCTCCACTTT
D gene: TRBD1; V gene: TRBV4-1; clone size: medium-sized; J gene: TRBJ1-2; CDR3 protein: CASSRDRGDGYTF; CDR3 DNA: TGCGCCAGCAGCCGCGACAGGGGTGACGGCTACACCTTC
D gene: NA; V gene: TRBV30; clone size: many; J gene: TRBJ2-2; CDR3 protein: CAWRNGGGELFF; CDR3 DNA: TGTGCCTGGAGGAACGGGGGTGGGGAGCTGTTTTTT
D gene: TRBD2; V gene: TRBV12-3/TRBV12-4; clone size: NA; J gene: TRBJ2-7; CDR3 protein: CASSLSGGAEQYF; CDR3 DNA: TGTGCCAGCAGTTTAAGCGGGGGGGCCGAGCAGTACTTC
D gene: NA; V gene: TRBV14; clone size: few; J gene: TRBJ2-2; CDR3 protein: CASSHVRGNTGELFF; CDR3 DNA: TGTGCCAGCAGCCACGTGCGGGGGAACACCGGGGAGCTGTTTTTT
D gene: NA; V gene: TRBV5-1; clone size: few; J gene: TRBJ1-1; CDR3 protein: CASSLRSGMNTEAFF; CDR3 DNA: TGCGCCAGCAGCTTACGCTCCGGCATGAACACTGAAGCTTTCTTT
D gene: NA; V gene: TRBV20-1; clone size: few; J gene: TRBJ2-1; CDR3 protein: CSARVRGTAYEQFF; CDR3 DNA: TGCAGTGCTAGAGTACGCGGGACCGCCTATGAGCAGTTCTTC
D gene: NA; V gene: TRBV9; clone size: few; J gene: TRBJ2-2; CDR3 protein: CASSVGGLFTGELFF; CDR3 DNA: TGTGCCAGCAGCGTAGGCGGGTTATTCACCGGGGAGCTGTTTTTT